Shown below are 21 T cell receptor beta chains from a single sample sequenced in a study of response to subunit inactivated influenza vaccine. Using its own MiXCR run on the RT-PCR reads, TCRdb lists one record per CDR3 protein. The sample includes around 850,000 distinct CDR3 sequences, roughly 20% of them seen just once. Sample: PBMCs from blood, taken about 5 days after vaccination. The receptors here all came from a man between 45 and 60 years old who received an inactivated influenza vaccine.

The V gene is TRBV12-3 or TRBV12-4, the J gene TRBJ1-2; no firm D call. The V end lost 3 bases, the J end lost 5 bases, and 10 bases lay between the germline ends. The CDR3 is 13 amino acids. The CDR3 loop reads CASSFPEGYGYTF. The DNA of the CDR3 is TGTGCCAGCAGTTTCCCCGAAGGTTATGGCTACACCTTC.

This rearrangement joins TRBV4-3 to TRBJ2-2; perhaps TRBD2 as D (6 bases). This CDR3 contains 17 residues. Germline V gene data show CDR1 as LGHNA and CDR2 as YSLEER. V was shortened by 0 bases and J by 3 bases, with 14 bases between the two germline ends. The CDR3 region is CASSQEGLARDTGELFF. The CDR3 DNA follows: TGCGCCAGCAGCCAAGAGGGTCTAGCGAGGGACACCGGGGAGCTGTTTTTT.

J is TRBJ2-7 and V is TRBV20-1, with D tentatively TRBD2 (5 bases). V gave up 7 bases and J gave up 6 bases, with 19 bases separating them. Germline-derived CDR1 and CDR2 are DFQATT and SNEGSKA (reference sequence). The CDR3 extends over 13 amino acids. CDR3 sequence: CSGETGLAGEQYF. DNA for the CDR3: TGCAGTGGGGAAACCGGGCTAGCCGGCGAGCAGTACTTC.

In this sample, this clonotype turned up many times. The chain joins TRBV20-1 to TRBJ1-2, with D possibly matching TRBD1 (6 bases). The CDR3 runs 11 residues. The ends were cut back, 4 bases at V and 8 bases at J, with 11 bases in the middle. CDR1 and CDR2 from the germline V gene are DFQATT and SNEGSKA (reference sequence). The CDR3 nucleotides are TGCAGTGCTATTTACAGGGAAGGCTACACCTTC. As protein: CSAIYREGYTF.

This clonotype has a handful of counts. J is TRBJ1-2 and V is TRBV5-1; D remains ambiguous. The CDR3 covers 14 residues. CDR1 SGHRS and CDR2 YFSETQ come from the germline V gene. V lost 0 bases and J lost 0, with 6 bases in between. CDR3 in DNA: TGCGCCAGCAGCTTGGTAGCCACTAACTATGGCTACACCTTC. As protein: CASSLVATNYGYTF.

The chain links TRBV29-1 to TRBJ1-2; no firm D call. The germline V gene encodes CDR1 SQVTM and CDR2 ANQGSEA. Trimming removed 0 bases at V and 0 bases at J, with 11 bases between. The CDR3 is 15 residues long. The CDR3 nucleotides read TGCAGCGTTGAAGACCGGACGTTAGCTAACTATGGCTACACCTTC. Encoded protein: CSVEDRTLANYGYTF.

The sample holds a few counts of this clonotype. The rearrangement joins TRBV29-1 to TRBJ1-2, with D uncertain. The CDR3 is 11 residues long. The germline V gene encodes CDR1 SQVTM and CDR2 ANQGSEA. The ends were cut back, 4 bases at V and 4 bases at J, with 7 bases in the middle. The CDR3 DNA is TGCAGCGTTGCCCACAGCTATGGCTACACCTTC. Translation: CSVAHSYGYTF.

This clonotype has ten or more counts. The J gene is TRBJ2-7, the V gene TRBV9; TRBD2 matches 8 bases. The J segment lost 1 base and the V segment lost 0 bases, leaving 3 bases of the junction unmatched. The CDR3 has 15 residues. Per the germline V gene, CDR1 is SGDLS and CDR2 is YYNGEE. The CDR3 spells CASSVGSSGSYEQYF. DNA of the CDR3: TGTGCCAGCAGCGTAGGGTCTAGCGGGTCCTACGAGCAGTACTTC.

The chain has TRBV7-3 and TRBJ2-1, with no clear D. Trimming removed 4 bases from V and 0 bases from J, with 10 bases in between. The CDR3 loop spans 15 amino acids. Germline V gives CDR1 SGHTA, CDR2 FQGTGA. CDR3 DNA sequence: TGTGCCAGCAGCTATTTGTCGAGCTCCTACAATGAGCAGTTCTTC. Amino acids: CASSYLSSSYNEQFF.

This clonotype showed up just a few times. This sequence joins TRBV6-1 and TRBJ1-1; D is ambiguous. CDR3 size: 13 residues. Germline assignment: CDR1 MNHNS and CDR2 SASEGT. V lost 6 bases and J 5 bases, leaving 13 bases between the germline ends. The DNA of the CDR3 is TGTGCCAGCAGATCTGTGGGAAGGACTGAAGCTTTCTTT. Protein: CASRSVGRTEAFF.

The J gene is TRBJ2-1, the V gene TRBV12-3 or TRBV12-4; D not certain. V was cut by 3 bases and J by 8 bases, with 14 bases left in between. The CDR3 is 14 residues long. The CDR3 loop reads CASSFRTVLHEQFF. The CDR3 DNA follows: TGTGCCAGCAGTTTTAGGACGGTGCTTCATGAGCAGTTCTTC.

This clonotype was recorded at least ten times. The chain has TRBV5-1 and TRBJ1-5; D remains unclear. This CDR3 is 13 amino acids long. The V end was cut by 3 bases, the J end by 3 bases, with 7 bases between. In germline, CDR1 is SGHRS, CDR2 YFSETQ. In nucleotides, the CDR3 is TGCGCCAGCAGCTCGGGATCCAATCAGCCCCAGCATTTT. Translation gives CASSSGSNQPQHF.

CDR3 loop: CASSLPDRVDKQYF. The CDR3 nucleotides are TGTGCCAGCAGTTTGCCGGACAGGGTCGATAAGCAGTACTTC. The V gene is TRBV28, the J gene TRBJ2-7; TRBD1 aligns across 8 bases. V lost 3 bases and J lost 8; bases outside the gene matches: 9. The CDR3 has 14 amino acids. Germline lookup yields CDR1 MDHEN and CDR2 SYDVKM.

This clonotype was recorded many times. In DNA form, the CDR3 reads TGTGCCAGCAGTGGCTCTGGGACAGGGTTAGGGCTTTACCAAGAGACCCAGTACTTC. Residues: CASSGSGTGLGLYQETQYF. The chain has TRBV25-1 and TRBJ2-5, with 9 bases matching TRBD1. V dropped 4 bases and J dropped 0; count of bases not matched to a gene: 15. The CDR3 sequence is 19 residues long. Germline V CDR1 and CDR2: MGHDK, SYGVNS.

The chain has TRBV7-2 and TRBJ2-6; tentative D call: TRBD1 (6 bases). The CDR3 length is 17 residues. Looked up from germline, CDR1 is SGHTA and CDR2 is FQGNSA. Trimming stripped 5 bases from V and 1 base from J, with 15 bases between. CDR3 bases: TGTGCCAGCAGCCGATCTTACAGGGCTTCTGGGGCCAACGTCCTGACTTTC. Translation gives CASSRSYRASGANVLTF.

The rearrangement joins TRBV20-1 to TRBJ2-7, with 15 bases matching TRBD2. CDR3 length equals 14 residues. With 6 bases clipped from V and 2 bases from J, the junction kept 2 bases outside the gene matches. Looked up from germline, CDR1 is DFQATT and CDR2 is SNEGSKA (reference sequence). The CDR3 spells CSAGTSGRTYEQYF. CDR3 nucleotides: TGCAGTGCGGGGACTAGCGGGAGGACCTACGAGCAGTACTTC.

This clonotype was counted only a few times. CDR3 protein: CASRTGGVGYTF. The CDR3 nucleotides are TGTGCCAGCCGAACAGGGGGCGTAGGTTACACCTTC. This chain connects TRBV6-6 to TRBJ1-2, with 9 bases fitting TRBD1. The germline V gene has CDR1 MNHNY and CDR2 SVGAGI (reference sequence). V shed 8 bases, J shed 11 bases, and the junction held 9 bases outside the gene matches. The CDR3 runs 12 residues.

This clonotype turned up a few times. The gene calls are TRBV20-1 and TRBJ2-3, with a possible D match to TRBD2 (5 bases). Trimming removed 3 bases from V and 4 bases from J, with 14 bases in between. This CDR3 comprises 14 residues. The germline V gene encodes CDR1 DFQATT and CDR2 SNEGSKA (reference sequence). The CDR3 DNA is TGCAGTGCTAGGTCCGGGGTTGGCGCAGATACGCAGTATTTT. This sequence encodes CSARSGVGADTQYF.

The chain links TRBV6-5 to TRBJ1-4, with 8 bases that match TRBD1. The germline V gene encodes CDR1 MNHEY and CDR2 SVGAGI. The CDR3 length is 18 residues. V shed 6 bases, J shed 3 bases, and the junction held 15 bases outside the gene matches. The CDR3 nucleotides are TGTGCCAGCAGGTTAGACAGGGGAGGAACGTCGGCTAATGAAAAACTGTTTTTT. It codes for CASRLDRGGTSANEKLFF.

This chain uses TRBV9 with TRBJ2-1; D is perhaps TRBD2 (7 bases). The ends were cut back, 3 bases at V and 8 bases at J, with 24 bases in the middle. Germline lookup yields CDR1 SGDLS and CDR2 YYNGEE. The CDR3 runs 17 residues. The CDR3 coding sequence is TGTGCCAGCAGCGCCTTTTCCCGGGGGACGGGGGGCGATGAGCAGTTCTTC. It specifies CASSAFSRGTGGDEQFF.

This chain joins TRBV28 and TRBJ1-3, with D maybe TRBD1 (5 bases). The CDR3 is 16 residues long. CDR1 MDHEN and CDR2 SYDVKM come from the germline V gene. Trimming took 2 bases from V and 0 from J, leaving 11 bases between them. CDR3 sequence: CASSLVRQFSGNTIYF. The CDR3 bases are TGTGCCAGCAGTTTAGTGCGACAGTTCTCTGGAAACACCATATATTTT.